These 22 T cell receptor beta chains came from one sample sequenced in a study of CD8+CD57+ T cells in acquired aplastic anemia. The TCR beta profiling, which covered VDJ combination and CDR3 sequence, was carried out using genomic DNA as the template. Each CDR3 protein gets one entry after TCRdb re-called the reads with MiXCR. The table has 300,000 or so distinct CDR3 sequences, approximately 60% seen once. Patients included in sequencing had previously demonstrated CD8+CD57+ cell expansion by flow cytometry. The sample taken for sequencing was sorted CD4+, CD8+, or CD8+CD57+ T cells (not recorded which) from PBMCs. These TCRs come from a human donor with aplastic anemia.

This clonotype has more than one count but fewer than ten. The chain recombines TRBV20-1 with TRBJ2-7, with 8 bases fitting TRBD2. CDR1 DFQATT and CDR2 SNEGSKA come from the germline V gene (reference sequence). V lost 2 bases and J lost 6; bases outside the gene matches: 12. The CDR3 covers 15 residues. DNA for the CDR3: TGCAGTGCTAGATCGGCCGACGGGAGGGCCGGCGAGCAGTACTTC. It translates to CSARSADGRAGEQYF.

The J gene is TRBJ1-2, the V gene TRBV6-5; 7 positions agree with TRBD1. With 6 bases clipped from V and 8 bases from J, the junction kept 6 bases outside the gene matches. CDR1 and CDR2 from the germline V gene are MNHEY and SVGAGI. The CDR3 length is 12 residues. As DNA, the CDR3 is TGTGCCAGCAGCACAGGGGTGCGGGGCTACACCTTC. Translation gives CASSTGVRGYTF.

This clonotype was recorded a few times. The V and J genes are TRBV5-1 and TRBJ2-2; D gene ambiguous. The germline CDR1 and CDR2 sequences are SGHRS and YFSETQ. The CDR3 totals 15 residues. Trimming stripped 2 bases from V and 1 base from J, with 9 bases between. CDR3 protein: CASSFSLGNTGELFF. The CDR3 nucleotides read TGCGCCAGCAGCTTTAGCTTGGGGAACACCGGGGAGCTGTTTTTT.

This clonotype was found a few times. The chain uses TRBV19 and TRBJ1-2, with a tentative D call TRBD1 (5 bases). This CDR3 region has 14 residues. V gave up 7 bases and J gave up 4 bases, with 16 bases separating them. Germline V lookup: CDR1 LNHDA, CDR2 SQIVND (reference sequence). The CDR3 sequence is CASTLYPRGYGYTF. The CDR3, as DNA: TGTGCCAGTACCCTATATCCTAGGGGCTATGGCTACACCTTC.

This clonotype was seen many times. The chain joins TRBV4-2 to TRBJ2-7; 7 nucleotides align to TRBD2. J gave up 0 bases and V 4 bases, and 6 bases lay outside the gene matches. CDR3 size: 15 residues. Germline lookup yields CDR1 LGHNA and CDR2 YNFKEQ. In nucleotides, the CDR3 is TGTGCCAGCAGCCTTGGGGGGGAGAGCTCCTACGAGCAGTACTTC. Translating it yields CASSLGGESSYEQYF.

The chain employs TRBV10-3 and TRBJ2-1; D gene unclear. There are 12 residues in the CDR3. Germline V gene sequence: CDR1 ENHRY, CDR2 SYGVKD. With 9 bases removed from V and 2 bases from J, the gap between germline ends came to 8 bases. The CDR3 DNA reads TGTGCCATTGGCCGCACCTACAATGAGCAGTTCTTC. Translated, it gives CAIGRTYNEQFF.

The CDR3 nucleotides read TGTGCCAGCAGCCCTTCCGGGGTCGAGCAGTACTTC. Amino acid sequence: CASSPSGVEQYF. The rearrangement uses TRBV7-4 and TRBJ2-7, with D possibly matching TRBD2 (5 bases). Germline CDR1 is SGHVT and CDR2 is SQSDAQ. This CDR3 comprises 12 residues. Trimming stripped 5 bases from V and 6 bases from J, with 11 bases between.

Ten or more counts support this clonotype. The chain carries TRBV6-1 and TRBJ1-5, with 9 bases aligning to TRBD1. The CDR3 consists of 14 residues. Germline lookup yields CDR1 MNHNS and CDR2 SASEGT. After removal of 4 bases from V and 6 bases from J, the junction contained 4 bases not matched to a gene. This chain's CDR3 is CASSGDRAGQPQHF. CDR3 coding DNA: TGTGCCAGCAGTGGGGACAGGGCGGGTCAGCCCCAGCATTTT.

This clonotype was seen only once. For the CDR3, the DNA is TGCAGTGCTAGATCCGGGACAAACTATGGCTACACCTTC. This translates into CSARSGTNYGYTF. The chain combines TRBV20-1 with TRBJ1-2; D is possibly TRBD1 (6 bases). Per the germline V gene, CDR1 is DFQATT and CDR2 is SNEGSKA (reference sequence). The CDR3 is 13 amino acids. V lost 2 bases and J 2 bases, leaving 9 bases between the germline ends.

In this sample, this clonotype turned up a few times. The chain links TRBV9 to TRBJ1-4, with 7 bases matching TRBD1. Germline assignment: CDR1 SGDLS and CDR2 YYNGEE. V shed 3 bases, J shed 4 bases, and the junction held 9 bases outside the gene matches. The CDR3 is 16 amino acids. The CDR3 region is CASSDPPGQNNEKLFF. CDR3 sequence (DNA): TGTGCCAGCAGCGATCCCCCGGGACAGAATAATGAAAAACTGTTTTTT.

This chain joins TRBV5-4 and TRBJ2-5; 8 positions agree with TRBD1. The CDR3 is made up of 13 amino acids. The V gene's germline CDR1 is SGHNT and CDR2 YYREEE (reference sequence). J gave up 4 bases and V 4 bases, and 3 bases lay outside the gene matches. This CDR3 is CASSGGQGETQYF. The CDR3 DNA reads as TGTGCCAGCAGCGGCGGACAGGGAGAGACCCAGTACTTC.

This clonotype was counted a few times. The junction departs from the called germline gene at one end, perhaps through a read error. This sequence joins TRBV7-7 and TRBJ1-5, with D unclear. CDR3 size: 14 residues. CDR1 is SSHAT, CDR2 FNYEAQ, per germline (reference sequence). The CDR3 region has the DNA TGTGCTAGCAGCCCCGTGGGGAGCAATCAGCCCCAGCATTTT. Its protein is CASSPVGSNQPQHF.

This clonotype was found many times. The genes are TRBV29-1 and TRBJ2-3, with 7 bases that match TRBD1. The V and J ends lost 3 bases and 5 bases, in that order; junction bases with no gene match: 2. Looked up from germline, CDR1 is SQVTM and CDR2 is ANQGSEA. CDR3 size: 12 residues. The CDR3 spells CSVDDREDTQYF. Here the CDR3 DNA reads TGCAGCGTTGATGACAGGGAAGATACGCAGTATTTT.

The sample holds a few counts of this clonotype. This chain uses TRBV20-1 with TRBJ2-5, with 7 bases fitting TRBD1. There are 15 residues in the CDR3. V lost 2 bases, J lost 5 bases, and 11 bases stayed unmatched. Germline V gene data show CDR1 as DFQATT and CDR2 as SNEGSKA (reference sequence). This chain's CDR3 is CSARPGQLFGETQYF. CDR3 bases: TGCAGTGCTAGACCGGGACAGCTATTCGGGGAGACCCAGTACTTC.

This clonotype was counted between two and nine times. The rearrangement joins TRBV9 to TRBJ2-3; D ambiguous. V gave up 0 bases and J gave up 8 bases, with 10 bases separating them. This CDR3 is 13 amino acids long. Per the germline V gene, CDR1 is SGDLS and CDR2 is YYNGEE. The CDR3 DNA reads TGTGCCAGCAGCGTAGCTACCCGGGTTACGCAGTATTTT. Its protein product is CASSVATRVTQYF. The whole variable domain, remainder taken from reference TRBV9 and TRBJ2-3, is DSGVTQTPKHLITATGQRVTLRCSPRSGDLSVYWYQQSLDQGLQFLIQYYNGEERAKGNILERFSAQQFPDLHSELNLSSLELGDSALYFCASSVATRVTQYFGPGTRLTVL.

This CDR3 is CASGGGYGYTF. The CDR3 coding sequence is TGTGCCAGCGGGGGGGGTTATGGCTACACCTTC. V is TRBV7-2 and J is TRBJ1-2, with a tentative D call TRBD1 (5 bases). V gave up 8 bases and J gave up 5 bases, with 9 bases separating them. Germline assignment: CDR1 SGHTA and CDR2 FQGNSA. This CDR3 contains 11 residues.

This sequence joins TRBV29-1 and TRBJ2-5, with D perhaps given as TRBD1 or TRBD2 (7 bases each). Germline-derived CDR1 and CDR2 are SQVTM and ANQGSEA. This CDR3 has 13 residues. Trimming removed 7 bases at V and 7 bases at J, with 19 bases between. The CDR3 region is CSAPGPGGGTQYF. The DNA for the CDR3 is TGCAGCGCCCCTGGGCCAGGGGGGGGGACCCAGTACTTC. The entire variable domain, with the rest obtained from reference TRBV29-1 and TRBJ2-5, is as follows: SAVISQKPSRDICQRGTSLTIQCQVDSQVTMMFWYRQQPGQSLTLIATANQGSEATYESGFVIDKFPISRPNLTFSTLTVSNMSPEDSSIYLCSAPGPGGGTQYFGPGTRLLVL.

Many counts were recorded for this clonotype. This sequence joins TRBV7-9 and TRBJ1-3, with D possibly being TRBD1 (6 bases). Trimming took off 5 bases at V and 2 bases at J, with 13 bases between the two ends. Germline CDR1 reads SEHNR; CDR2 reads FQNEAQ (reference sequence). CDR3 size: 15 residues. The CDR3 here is CASSTGYQAGNTIYF. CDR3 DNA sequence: TGTGCCAGCAGCACAGGGTATCAGGCTGGAAACACCATATATTTT.

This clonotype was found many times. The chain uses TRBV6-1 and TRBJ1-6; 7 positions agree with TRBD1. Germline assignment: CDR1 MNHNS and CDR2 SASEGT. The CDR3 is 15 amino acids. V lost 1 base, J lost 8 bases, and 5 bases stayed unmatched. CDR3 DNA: TGTGCCAGCAGTGAAGGGTACAGGGGTGATTCACCCCTCCACTTT. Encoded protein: CASSEGYRGDSPLHF.

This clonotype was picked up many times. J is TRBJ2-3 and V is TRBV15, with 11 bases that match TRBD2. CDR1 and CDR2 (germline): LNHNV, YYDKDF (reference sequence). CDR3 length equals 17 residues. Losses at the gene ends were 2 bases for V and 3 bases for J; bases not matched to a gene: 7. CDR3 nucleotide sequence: TGTGCCACCAGCAGATCTCTAGCGGGGGGAACTACAGATACGCAGTATTTT. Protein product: CATSRSLAGGTTDTQYF. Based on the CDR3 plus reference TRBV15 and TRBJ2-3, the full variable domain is DAMVIQNPRYQVTQFGKPVTLSCSQTLNHNVMYWYQQKSSQAPKLLFHYYDKDFNNEADTPDNFQSRRPNTSFCFLDIRSPGLGDTAMYLCATSRSLAGGTTDTQYFGPGTRLTVL.

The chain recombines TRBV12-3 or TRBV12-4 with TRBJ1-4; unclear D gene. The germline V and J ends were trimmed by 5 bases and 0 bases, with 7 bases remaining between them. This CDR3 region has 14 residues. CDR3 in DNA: TGTGCCAGCAGTGAGACTGCAACTAATGAAAAACTGTTTTTT. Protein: CASSETATNEKLFF.

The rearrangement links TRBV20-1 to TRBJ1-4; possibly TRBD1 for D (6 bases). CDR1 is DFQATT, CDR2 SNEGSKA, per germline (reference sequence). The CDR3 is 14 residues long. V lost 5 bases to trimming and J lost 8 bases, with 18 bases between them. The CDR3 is CSASLQGLGEKLFF. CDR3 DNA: TGCAGTGCTTCTCTACAGGGCCTGGGGGAAAAACTGTTTTTT.